This T cell receptor beta chain was recorded in a study of graft-versus-host responses after intestinal transplantation. Study background: Following induction with anti-thymocyte globulin, all recipients were given tacrolimus and steroids for around three years. Overall study findings and caveats: Among recipient marrow samples, GvH clones were found; some appeared first in ileum or blood.

TCRdb's copy holds only in-frame clones and misses some; the assay was immunoSEQ multiplex PCR. The repertoire holds about 110,000 clones, with around 93% as singletons. CDR3 length: 15 residues. V was clipped by 0 bases and J by 0 bases, with 9 bases between them. Per the germline V gene, CDR1 is MNHEY and CDR2 is SVGAGI. Remarks on this clone: Its cognate antigen is unknown.

The specimen comprised unstimulated CD8+ T cells sorted from spleen or lymph node cells, sampled before intestinal transplant. V and J are TRBV6-5 and TRBJ2-7; D remains ambiguous. The receptor's source is a human donor who received an intestinal transplant. CDR3 region: CASSYSGGISYEQYF. DNA for the CDR3: TGTGCCAGCAGTTACTCGGGTGGGATCTCCTACGAGCAGTACTTC.